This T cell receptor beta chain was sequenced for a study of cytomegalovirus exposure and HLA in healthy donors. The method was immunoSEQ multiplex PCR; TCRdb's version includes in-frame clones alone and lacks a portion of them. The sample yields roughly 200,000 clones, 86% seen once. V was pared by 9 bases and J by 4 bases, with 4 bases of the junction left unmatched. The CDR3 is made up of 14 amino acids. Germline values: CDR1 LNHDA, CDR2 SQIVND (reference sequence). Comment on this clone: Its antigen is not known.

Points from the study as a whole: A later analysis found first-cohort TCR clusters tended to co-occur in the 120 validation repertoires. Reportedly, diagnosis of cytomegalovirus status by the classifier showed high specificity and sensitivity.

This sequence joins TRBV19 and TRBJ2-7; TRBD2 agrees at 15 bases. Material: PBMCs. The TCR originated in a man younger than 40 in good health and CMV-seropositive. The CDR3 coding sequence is TGTGCCAGCCAAGGGACTAGCGGGAGGTACGAGCAGTACTTC. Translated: CASQGTSGRYEQYF.